This entry lists 22 T cell receptor beta chains sequenced from one sample in a study of cytomegalovirus exposure and HLA in healthy donors. Sequencing used immunoSEQ multiplex PCR; TCRdb keeps in-frame clones, though not all of them. Of around 60,000 clones listed, 90% to 96% were seen once; the top ten hold more than 0.95%. What was sequenced was PBMCs. These receptors were taken from a young woman in good health and CMV-seronegative.

The chain recombines TRBV6-5 with TRBJ2-7; 10 bases are a match to TRBD1. V trimming: 2 bases; J trimming: 5 bases; junction bases outside the gene matches: 6. Germline values: CDR1 MNHEY, CDR2 SVGAGI. This CDR3 has 15 residues. The DNA of the CDR3 is TGTGCCAGCAGTTACCACCGGGACAGGGGCCACGAGCAGTACTTC. Translation: CASSYHRDRGHEQYF.

The chain uses TRBV25-1 and TRBJ2-1, with 8 bases identical to TRBD1. V shed 3 bases, J shed 3 bases, and the junction held 7 bases outside the gene matches. The CDR3 is 16 residues long. CDR1 is MGHDK and CDR2 is SYGVNS in the germline V gene. CDR3 sequence reads: CASSDPGTGHYNEQFF. The CDR3 bases are TGTGCCAGCAGTGACCCCGGGACAGGCCACTACAATGAGCAGTTCTTC.

This chain joins TRBV6-1 and TRBJ1-3, with D maybe TRBD1 (6 bases). V gave up 7 bases and J gave up 2 bases, with 12 bases separating them. Germline-derived CDR1 and CDR2 are MNHNS and SASEGT. The CDR3 contains 14 residues. The CDR3 is CASTRGPAGNTIYF. The DNA for the CDR3 is TGTGCCAGCACCAGGGGCCCGGCTGGAAACACCATATATTTT.

The chain couples TRBV28 to TRBJ2-7; D possibly corresponds to TRBD2 (6 bases). The CDR3 totals 15 residues. Germline V gene sequence: CDR1 MDHEN, CDR2 SYDVKM. V lost 4 bases and J lost 9, with 22 bases in between. CDR3 protein: CASSSGDLSPSWQYF. The CDR3 region has the DNA TGTGCCAGCAGTTCGGGGGACCTTAGCCCCTCTTGGCAGTACTTC. The entire variable domain, with the rest obtained from reference TRBV28 and TRBJ2-7, is as follows: DVKVTQSSRYLVKRTGEKVFLECVQDMDHENMFWYRQDPGLGLRLIYFSYDVKMKEKGDIPEGYSVSREKKERFSLILESASTNQTSMYLCASSSGDLSPSWQYFGPGTRLTVT.

The chain recombines TRBV5-1 with TRBJ2-5; D may be TRBD1 (5 bases). Germline CDR1 SGHRS, CDR2 YFSETQ. V lost 1 base, J lost 2 bases, and 9 bases lay in between. The CDR3 length is 14 residues. Here the CDR3 reads CASSLTAGQETQYF. The DNA of the CDR3 is TGCGCCAGCAGCTTGACGGCAGGGCAAGAGACCCAGTACTTC.

The V and J genes are TRBV27 and TRBJ2-7; TRBD2 matches at 8 bases. Germline values: CDR1 MNHEY, CDR2 SMNVEV (reference sequence). The CDR3 covers 15 residues. V shed 6 bases, J shed 2 bases, and the junction held 9 bases outside the gene matches. The CDR3 DNA reads TGTGCCAGCAGCAATACGCGGGGGGCTCCCTACGAGCAGTACTTC. As protein: CASSNTRGAPYEQYF.

This rearrangement joins TRBV6-5 to TRBJ2-7; 9 positions agree with TRBD1. CDR1 and CDR2 (germline): MNHEY, SVGAGI. The CDR3 has 14 amino acids. The J segment lost 3 bases and the V segment lost 6 bases, leaving 6 bases of the junction unmatched. Written as DNA, the CDR3 is TGTGCCAGCAGCTCGGGACAGGGTAGCTACGAGCAGTACTTC. Its protein product is CASSSGQGSYEQYF.

This clone was counted only a few times. The chain joins TRBV6-5 to TRBJ2-7; 7 bases line up with TRBD1. In germline, CDR1 is MNHEY, CDR2 SVGAGI. The CDR3 totals 16 residues. The V and J ends lost 2 bases and 0 bases, in that order; junction bases with no gene match: 7. CDR3 amino acids: CASSYTGQVPSYEQYF. CDR3 in DNA: TGTGCCAGCAGTTACACCGGACAGGTCCCCTCCTACGAGCAGTACTTC.

This sequence joins TRBV7-2 and TRBJ2-3; D perhaps matches TRBD2 (5 bases). CDR3 length: 13 amino acids. V was cut by 5 bases and J by 6 bases, with 12 bases left in between. CDR1 and CDR2 (germline): SGHTA, FQGNSA. CDR3 region: CASSPGVQDTQYF. The CDR3 DNA reads as TGTGCCAGCAGCCCCGGGGTTCAGGATACGCAGTATTTT.

The chain couples TRBV9 to TRBJ2-2; TRBD1 aligns across 7 bases. The CDR3 runs to 15 residues. Unmatched junction bases numbered 5, after V lost 0 bases and J lost 6 bases. CDR1 and CDR2 (germline): SGDLS, YYNGEE. The CDR3 DNA reads TGTGCCAGCAGCGTAGTTTCAGGGGGTGCCGGGGAGCTGTTTTTT. The encoded protein is CASSVVSGGAGELFF.

A single count supports this clone. The chain carries TRBV18 and TRBJ2-7; D is uncertain. CDR3 length equals 16 residues. V dropped 3 bases and J dropped 2 bases, with 17 bases sitting between them. Germline V gene sequence: CDR1 KGHSH, CDR2 LQKENI. CDR3 DNA: TGTGCCAGCTCACCCTCGATACAAGGTGGGCCCTACGAGCAGTACTTC. Its translation: CASSPSIQGGPYEQYF.

This clone was observed once. This chain uses TRBV12-5 with TRBJ2-3; TRBD1 matches at 8 bases. This CDR3 spans 14 amino acids. Germline CDR1 reads LGHNT; CDR2 reads FRNRAP. V gave up 9 bases and J gave up 4 bases; unmatched junction bases: 9. The CDR3 reads CARAGGAYADTQYF. DNA for the CDR3: TGTGCTAGAGCAGGGGGCGCTTACGCAGATACGCAGTATTTT.

As DNA, the CDR3 is TGTGCCAGCAGTTACTCACAGGTTGCAGCCACTGAAGCTTTCTTT. Translation: CASSYSQVAATEAFF. The rearrangement joins TRBV6-6 to TRBJ1-1; perhaps TRBD1 as D (5 bases). Germline CDR1 and CDR2: MNHNY and SVGAGI (reference sequence). The V gene lost 0 bases and the J gene lost 4 bases, with 12 bases spanning the gap. The CDR3 is 15 residues long.

V gene TRBV28 combines with J gene TRBJ2-5; 9 bases align to TRBD2. There are 15 residues in the CDR3. Losses at the gene ends were 2 bases for V and 7 bases for J; bases not matched to a gene: 8. Germline CDR1 and CDR2: MDHEN and SYDVKM. The CDR3 nucleotides read TGTGCCAGCAGTTTAGGACTAGCGAGCGCCCGGACCCAGTACTTC. Protein sequence: CASSLGLASARTQYF. The full variable domain, with the rest looked up from reference TRBV28 and TRBJ2-5, is DVKVTQSSRYLVKRTGEKVFLECVQDMDHENMFWYRQDPGLGLRLIYFSYDVKMKEKGDIPEGYSVSREKKERFSLILESASTNQTSMYLCASSLGLASARTQYFGPGTRLLVL.

Here the CDR3 DNA reads TGCGCCAGCAGCCAAGAAAGCTGGAACACTGAAGCTTTCTTT. It is translated as CASSQESWNTEAFF. The chain combines TRBV4-1 with TRBJ1-1, with no clear D. The V gene's germline CDR1 is MGHRA and CDR2 YSYEKL. The ends were cut back, 0 bases at V and 1 base at J, with 6 bases in the middle. This CDR3 is built from 14 residues.

As DNA, the CDR3 is TGTGCCAGCAGCTTAGAGTACAGCTCCTACAATGAGCAGTTCTTC. Protein: CASSLEYSSYNEQFF. This chain connects TRBV11-3 to TRBJ2-1; D uncertain. CDR3 length: 15 residues. Germline-derived CDR1 and CDR2 are SGHNT and YENEEA. Trimming took off 0 bases at V and 0 bases at J, with 6 bases between the two ends.

This rearrangement joins TRBV10-3 to TRBJ1-5, with D possibly being TRBD1 (6 bases). There are 15 residues in the CDR3. Germline CDR1 is ENHRY and CDR2 is SYGVKD. Trimming stripped 6 bases from V and 6 bases from J, with 18 bases between. The CDR3 DNA reads as TGTGCCATCAGAGAACTGGACAGCCCGGGTCAGCCCCAGCATTTT. Translated, it gives CAIRELDSPGQPQHF.

The chain joins TRBV7-9 to TRBJ1-1; 7 nucleotides agree with TRBD1. The germline gives CDR1 SEHNR, CDR2 FQNEAQ (reference sequence). CDR3 length: 15 residues. Losses at the gene ends were 5 bases for V and 4 bases for J; bases not matched to a gene: 10. The CDR3 coding sequence is TGTGCCAGCAGCCCAAGGGACAGTGGGGGCACTGAAGCTTTCTTT. Translated: CASSPRDSGGTEAFF.

The CDR3 DNA reads TGTGCCAGCAGCCTACAGGGGGATACGCAGTATTTT. It yields the protein CASSLQGDTQYF. V and J are TRBV11-2 and TRBJ2-3, with TRBD1 matching 7 bases. Trimming took 5 bases from V and 6 from J; bases not matched to a gene: 2. Germline CDR1 and CDR2: SGHAT and FQNNGV. The CDR3 is 12 residues long.

With respect to this clone: One end of the junction is discordant with germline, which a read error may explain. The V gene is TRBV7-6, the J gene TRBJ2-5, with a weak D call TRBD2 (7 bases). The CDR3 covers 14 residues. Germline V gives CDR1 SGHVS, CDR2 FNYEAQ. The CDR3 sequence is CGSSLGGGRETQYF. The DNA of the CDR3 is TGTGGCAGCAGCTTAGGGGGGGGCAGAGAGACCCAGTACTTC.

The chain is built from TRBV5-6 and TRBJ2-1, with D perhaps TRBD2 (6 bases). V lost 0 bases and J lost 7, with 11 bases in between. Per germline, CDR1 SGHDT and CDR2 YYEEEE. This CDR3 contains 14 residues. The CDR3 sequence: CASSLGGVKNEQFF. CDR3 bases: TGTGCCAGCAGCTTGGGCGGGGTTAAAAATGAGCAGTTCTTC.

The rearrangement links TRBV6-5 to TRBJ2-1; tentative D call: TRBD2 (6 bases). The V gene lost 6 bases and the J gene lost 6 bases, with 18 bases spanning the gap. Per germline, CDR1 MNHEY and CDR2 SVGAGI. CDR3 length equals 15 residues. This CDR3 is CASSNGGTLGNEQFF. CDR3 DNA sequence: TGTGCCAGCAGCAACGGGGGAACCCTTGGCAATGAGCAGTTCTTC.